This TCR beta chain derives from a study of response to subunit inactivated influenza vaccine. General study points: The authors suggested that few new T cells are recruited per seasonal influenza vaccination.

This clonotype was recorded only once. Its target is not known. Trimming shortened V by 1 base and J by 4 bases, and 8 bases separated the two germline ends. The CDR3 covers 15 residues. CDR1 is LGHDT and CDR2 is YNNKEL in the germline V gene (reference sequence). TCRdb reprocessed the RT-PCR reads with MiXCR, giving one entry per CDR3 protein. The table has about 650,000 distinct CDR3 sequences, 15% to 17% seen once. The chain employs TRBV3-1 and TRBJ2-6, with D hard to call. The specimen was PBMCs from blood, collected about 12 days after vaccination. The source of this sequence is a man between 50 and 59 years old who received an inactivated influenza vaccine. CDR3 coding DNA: TGTGCCAGCAGCCAAGCGAGTCCCGGGGCCAACGTCCTGACTTTC. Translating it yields CASSQASPGANVLTF. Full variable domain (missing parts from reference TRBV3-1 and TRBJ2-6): DTAVSQTPKYLVTQMGNDKSIKCEQNLGHDTMYWYKQDSKKFLKIMFSYNNKELIINETVPNRFSPKSPDKAHLNLHINSLELGDSAVYFCASSQASPGANVLTFGAGSRLTVL.